Below, 19 T cell receptor beta chains from the same sample are listed, as sequenced in a study of blood T cells in healthy people across ages (dated by TCRdb to about 2015). The protocol used for the library was 5' RACE. The instrument given in TCRdb is Illumina HiSeq 2500. A second PCR of roughly 6 to 11 cycles was run with a J-beta primer mix and a sample-barcoded 5' primer. TCRdb trimmed the raw reads at Q25, called clones with MiXCR and kept productive beta chains. Each CDR3 protein appears once, grouped with its most common genes and DNA. Here the sample has roughly 500,000 distinct CDR3 sequences; 25% to 30% occur a single time. Clones ranked in the top ten supply around a sixth of the sample. Sequenced material: blood. These TCRs come from a woman in her 70s in good health.

The chain has TRBV5-1 and TRBJ1-2, with TRBD1 matching 12 bases. The V gene's germline CDR1 is SGHRS and CDR2 YFSETQ. V shed 0 bases and J 3 bases; nucleotides not matched to a gene: 6. The CDR3 is 17 amino acids. In nucleotides, the CDR3 is TGCGCCAGCAGCTTGGGTCCGGGGACAGGGGGCTACTATGGCTACACCTTC. Its protein is CASSLGPGTGGYYGYTF. Based on the CDR3 plus reference TRBV5-1 and TRBJ1-2, the full variable domain is KAGVTQTPRYLIKTRGQQVTLSCSPISGHRSVSWYQQTPGQGLQFLFEYFSETQRNKGNFPGRFSGRQFSNSRSEMNVSTLELGDSALYLCASSLGPGTGGYYGYTFGSGTRLTVV.

The chain joins TRBV6-2 or TRBV6-3 to TRBJ2-3; 9 nucleotides agree with TRBD2. The V gene end was trimmed by 0 bases and the J gene end by 2 bases; junction bases not matched to a gene: 6. Germline assignment: CDR1 MNHEY and CDR2 SVGEGT. The CDR3 consists of 17 residues. The CDR3 region is CASSYSLTSGFTDTQYF. In nucleotides, the CDR3 is TGTGCCAGCAGTTACTCGCTGACTAGCGGATTCACAGATACGCAGTATTTT.

The chain links TRBV18 to TRBJ2-1; 12 nucleotides agree with TRBD1. The CDR3 is made up of 16 amino acids. Germline V gene data show CDR1 as KGHSH and CDR2 as LQKENI. Unmatched junction bases numbered 10, after V lost 6 bases and J lost 7 bases. The CDR3 region is CASSPTGTGGRNEQFF. The CDR3 nucleotides are TGTGCCAGCTCGCCCACCGGGACAGGGGGCCGGAATGAGCAGTTCTTC. Full variable domain (rest looked up from reference TRBV18 and TRBJ2-1): NAGVMQNPRHLVRRRGQEARLRCSPMKGHSHVYWYRQLPEEGLKFMVYLQKENIIDESGMPKERFSAEFPKEGPSILRIQQVVRGDSAAYFCASSPTGTGGRNEQFFGPGTRLTVL.

The chain carries TRBV20-1 and TRBJ1-1; D is ambiguous. The CDR3 runs to 11 residues. Germline CDR1 is DFQATT and CDR2 is SNEGSKA (reference sequence). Trimming took off 6 bases at V and 5 bases at J, with 10 bases between the two ends. CDR3 nucleotide sequence: TGCAGTGCGGGTGGGCGGACTGAAGCTTTCTTT. It translates to CSAGGRTEAFF.

This clonotype occurred a few times. The J gene is TRBJ1-5, the V gene TRBV20-1; D might be TRBD1 (5 bases). This CDR3 is 14 amino acids long. Germline assignment: CDR1 DFQATT and CDR2 SNEGSKA (reference sequence). V was trimmed by 3 bases and J by 2 bases, leaving 11 bases between them. The chain's CDR3 is CSASGRGRNQPQHF. The CDR3 nucleotides read TGCAGTGCTAGTGGGCGGGGCCGCAATCAGCCCCAGCATTTT.

The chain has TRBV20-1 and TRBJ2-7, with 9 positions matching TRBD2. Germline CDR1 reads DFQATT; CDR2 reads SNEGSKA (reference sequence). The CDR3 consists of 14 residues. V trimming: 1 base; J trimming: 4 bases; junction bases outside the gene matches: 5. The CDR3 region is CSARGLAEGYEQYF. The CDR3 DNA follows: TGCAGTGCTAGAGGACTAGCGGAGGGGTACGAGCAGTACTTC.

For this clonotype: One end of the junction varies from germline; a read error may be responsible. The gene calls are TRBV7-2 and TRBJ2-3, with 9 positions matching TRBD1. The CDR3 totals 18 residues. The germline V gene encodes CDR1 SGHTA and CDR2 FQGNSA. The CDR3 region has the DNA TGTGCCAGCAGCTTAAGGGCCTCCGGGACAGGGAGGGTAGATACGCGGTATTTT. Its translation: CASSLRASGTGRVDTRYF.

This chain joins TRBV7-2 and TRBJ2-3; 8 bases are shared with TRBD2. Germline V gene data show CDR1 as SGHTA and CDR2 as FQGNSA. With V trimmed by 5 bases and J by 1 base, 2 bases remained unmatched. The CDR3 length is 14 residues. The CDR3 sequence: CASSISGGTDTQYF. DNA of the CDR3: TGTGCCAGCAGCATTAGCGGGGGCACAGATACGCAGTATTTT.

The rearrangement uses TRBV7-2 and TRBJ2-1; D perhaps matches TRBD2 (8 bases). The CDR3 length is 16 residues. The germline CDR1 and CDR2 sequences are SGHTA and FQGNSA. V lost 5 bases and J lost 0, with 14 bases in between. CDR3 loop: CASSLSGDSSYNEQFF. The CDR3 region has the DNA TGTGCCAGCAGCCTTAGCGGGGACAGCTCCTACAATGAGCAGTTCTTC.

This clonotype was counted only a few times. The chain uses TRBV20-1 and TRBJ2-5, with D maybe TRBD1 (5 bases). The CDR3 is 16 residues long. Between the trimmed V and J ends, which lost 5 bases and 2 bases, there was a span of 21 bases. CDR1 is DFQATT and CDR2 is SNEGSKA in the germline V gene (reference sequence). The CDR3 protein is CSALSSQGSSQETQYF. For the CDR3, the DNA is TGCAGTGCTCTAAGCTCCCAGGGTAGCTCGCAAGAGACCCAGTACTTC.

The V call is TRBV20-1, the J call TRBJ2-5; the D is unclear. CDR1 and CDR2 from the germline V gene are DFQATT and SNEGSKA (reference sequence). V was pared by 6 bases and J by 0 bases, with 11 bases between. This CDR3 region has 13 residues. The CDR3 DNA follows: TGCAGTGCCATCTTGGCGAACCAAGAGACCCAGTACTTC. It encodes CSAILANQETQYF.

The chain combines TRBV12-3 or TRBV12-4 with TRBJ2-6; maybe TRBD2 (6 bases). The CDR3 spans 15 residues. Trimming shortened V by 8 bases and J by 0 bases, and 11 bases separated the two germline ends. The CDR3 here is CASGEAFSGANVLTF. The CDR3 DNA reads TGTGCCAGCGGGGAGGCGTTCTCTGGGGCCAACGTCCTGACTTTC.

This clonotype was seen only a few times. This chain connects TRBV7-8 to TRBJ2-7; 7 nucleotides line up with TRBD1. Germline CDR1 is SGHVS and CDR2 is FQNEAQ. This CDR3 spans 14 amino acids. V was pared by 5 bases and J by 2 bases, with 6 bases of the junction left unmatched. The CDR3 loop reads CASSRQGVAYEQYF. The DNA of the CDR3 is TGTGCCAGCAGCCGACAGGGAGTGGCCTACGAGCAGTACTTC.

The chain uses TRBV4-3 and TRBJ2-3; a possible D gene is TRBD1 (5 bases). The CDR3 loop spans 14 amino acids. Germline-derived CDR1 and CDR2 are LGHNA and YSLEER. Trimming took off 1 base at V and 3 bases at J, with 8 bases between the two ends. The CDR3 spells CASSQGAGTDTQYF. The CDR3 nucleotides read TGCGCCAGCAGCCAAGGGGCAGGGACAGATACGCAGTATTTT.

This clonotype was observed a handful of times. The chain recombines TRBV20-1 with TRBJ2-5, with 9 bases aligning to TRBD2. The DNA end is a closer match to TRBJ2-7, so the J assignment may be wrong. CDR3 length: 15 residues. Germline loops: CDR1 DFQATT, CDR2 SNEGSKA (reference sequence). The CDR3 coding sequence is TGCAGTGCTTATTTAAGGGCGGGGGGGCGATACGAGCAGTACTTC. Amino acid sequence: CSAYLRAGGRYEQYF.

This clonotype was counted a few times. V is TRBV5-5 and J is TRBJ1-4; the D gene is possibly TRBD1 (5 bases). The CDR3 is 17 amino acids. From germline, CDR1 is SGHKS and CDR2 YYEKEE (reference sequence). Trimming took 0 bases from V and 0 from J, leaving 12 bases between them. The CDR3 sequence: CASSLVYGATTNEKLFF. The DNA of the CDR3 is TGTGCCAGCAGCTTGGTCTATGGGGCAACAACTAATGAAAAACTGTTTTTT.

DNA for the CDR3: TGTGCCAGCAGTGGCGCTAGGGAGCAGTTCTTC. This translates into CASSGAREQFF. The chain is built from TRBV2 and TRBJ2-1, with D unclear. The CDR3 is 11 residues long. Trimming removed 4 bases from V and 10 bases from J, with 8 bases in between. Germline V lookup: CDR1 SNHLY, CDR2 FYNNEI.

This clonotype occurred a few times. The chain couples TRBV12-3 or TRBV12-4 to TRBJ2-7; D is uncertain. V lost 3 bases and J lost 5, with 8 bases in between. The CDR3 totals 12 residues. The DNA of the CDR3 is TGTGCCAGCAGTTTTTTGGGCCACGAGCAGTACTTC. This encodes CASSFLGHEQYF.

The sample holds a few counts of this clonotype. This sequence joins TRBV24-1 and TRBJ2-5, with TRBD1 as a possible D gene (6 bases). V gave up 2 bases and J gave up 4 bases, with 10 bases separating them. Germline loops: CDR1 KGHDR, CDR2 SFDVKD. The CDR3 is made up of 14 amino acids. The DNA for the CDR3 is TGTGCCACCAGTGATTCAGGACAGTCAGAGACCCAGTACTTC. Its protein product is CATSDSGQSETQYF.